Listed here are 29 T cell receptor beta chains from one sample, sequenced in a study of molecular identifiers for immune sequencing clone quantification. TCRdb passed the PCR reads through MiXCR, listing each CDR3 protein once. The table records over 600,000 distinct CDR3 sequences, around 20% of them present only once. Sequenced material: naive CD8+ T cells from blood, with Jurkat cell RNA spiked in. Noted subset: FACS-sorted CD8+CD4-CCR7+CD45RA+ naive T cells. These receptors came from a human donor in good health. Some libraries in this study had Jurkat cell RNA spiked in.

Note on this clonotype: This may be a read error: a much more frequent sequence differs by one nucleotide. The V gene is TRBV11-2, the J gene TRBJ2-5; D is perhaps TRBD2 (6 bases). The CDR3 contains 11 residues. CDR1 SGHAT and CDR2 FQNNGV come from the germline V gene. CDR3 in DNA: TGTGCCAGCGATTTCCGGGAGATCCAGTACTTC. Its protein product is CASDFREIQYF.

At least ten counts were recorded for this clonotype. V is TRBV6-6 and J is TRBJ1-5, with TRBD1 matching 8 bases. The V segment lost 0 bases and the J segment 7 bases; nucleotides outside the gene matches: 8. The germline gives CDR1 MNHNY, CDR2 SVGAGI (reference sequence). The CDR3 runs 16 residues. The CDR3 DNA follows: TGTGCCAGCAGTTACTCCGGACAGGGCGGTGGGCAGCCCCAGCATTTT. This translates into CASSYSGQGGGQPQHF.

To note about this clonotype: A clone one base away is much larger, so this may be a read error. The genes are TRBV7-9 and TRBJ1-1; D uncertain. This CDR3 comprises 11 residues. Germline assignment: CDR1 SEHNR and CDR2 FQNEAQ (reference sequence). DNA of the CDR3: TGTACCATCACCCGGTGGGCTGAAGCTTTCTTT. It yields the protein CTITRWAEAFF.

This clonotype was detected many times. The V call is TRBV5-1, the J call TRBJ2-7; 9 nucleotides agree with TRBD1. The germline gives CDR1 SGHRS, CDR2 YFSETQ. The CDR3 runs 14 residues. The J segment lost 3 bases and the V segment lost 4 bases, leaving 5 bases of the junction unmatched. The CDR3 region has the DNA TGCGCCAGCAGCGAGGGACAGGGTTTCTACGAGCAGTACTTC. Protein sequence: CASSEGQGFYEQYF.

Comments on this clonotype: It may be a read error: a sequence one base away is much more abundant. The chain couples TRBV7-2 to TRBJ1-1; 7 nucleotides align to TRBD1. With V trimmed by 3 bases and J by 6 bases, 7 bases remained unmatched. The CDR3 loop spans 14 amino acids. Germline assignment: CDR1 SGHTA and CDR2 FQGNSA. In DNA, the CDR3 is TGTGCCAGCAGCTTCCTTGGGACAGACGCTGAAGCTTTCTTT. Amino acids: CASSFLGTDAEAFF.

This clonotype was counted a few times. Here the CDR3 reads CASSRGQGEIGEQYF. In nucleotides, the CDR3 is TGCGCCAGCAGCCGCGGACAGGGAGAGATTGGGGAGCAGTACTTC. The rearrangement uses TRBV4-1 and TRBJ2-7, with TRBD1 matching over 8 bases. Trimming at V came to 4 bases and at J to 7 bases, leaving 12 bases not matched to a gene. Germline V gene lookup returns CDR1 MGHRA and CDR2 YSYEKL. The CDR3 is 15 amino acids.

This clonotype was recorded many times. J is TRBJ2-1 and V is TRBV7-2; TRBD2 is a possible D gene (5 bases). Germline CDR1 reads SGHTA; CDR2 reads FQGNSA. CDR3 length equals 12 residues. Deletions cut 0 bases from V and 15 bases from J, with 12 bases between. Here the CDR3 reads CASSLASSFLFF. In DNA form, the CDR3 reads TGTGCCAGCAGCTTAGCATCTAGCTTTCTGTTCTTC.

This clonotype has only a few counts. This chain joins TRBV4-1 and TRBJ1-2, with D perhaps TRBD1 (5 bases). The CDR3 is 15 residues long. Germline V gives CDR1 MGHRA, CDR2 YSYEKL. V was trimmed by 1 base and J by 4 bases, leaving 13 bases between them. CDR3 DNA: TGCGCCAGCAGCCAAGGGCAGGGTATCGTCTATGGCTACACCTTC. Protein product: CASSQGQGIVYGYTF.

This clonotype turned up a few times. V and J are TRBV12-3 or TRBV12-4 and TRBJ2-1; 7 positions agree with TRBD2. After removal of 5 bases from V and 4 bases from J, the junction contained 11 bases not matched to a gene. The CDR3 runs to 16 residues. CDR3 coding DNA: TGTGCCAGCAGTGTACTAGCGCCCTCCGGGTACAATGAGCAGTTCTTC. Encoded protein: CASSVLAPSGYNEQFF.

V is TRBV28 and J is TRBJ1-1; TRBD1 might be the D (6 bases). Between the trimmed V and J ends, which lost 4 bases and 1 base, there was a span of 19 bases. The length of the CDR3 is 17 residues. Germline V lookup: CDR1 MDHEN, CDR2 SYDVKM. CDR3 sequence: CASSYRGGAGSNTEAFF. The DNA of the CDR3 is TGTGCCAGCAGTTATAGGGGGGGCGCGGGTTCGAACACTGAAGCTTTCTTT.

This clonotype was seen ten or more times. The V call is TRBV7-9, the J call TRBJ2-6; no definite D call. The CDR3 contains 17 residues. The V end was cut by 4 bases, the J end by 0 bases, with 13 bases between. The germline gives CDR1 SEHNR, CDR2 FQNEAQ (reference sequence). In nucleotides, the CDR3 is TGTGCCAGCAGCTATAATCCCCAGAGCTCTGGGGCCAACGTCCTGACTTTC. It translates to CASSYNPQSSGANVLTF.

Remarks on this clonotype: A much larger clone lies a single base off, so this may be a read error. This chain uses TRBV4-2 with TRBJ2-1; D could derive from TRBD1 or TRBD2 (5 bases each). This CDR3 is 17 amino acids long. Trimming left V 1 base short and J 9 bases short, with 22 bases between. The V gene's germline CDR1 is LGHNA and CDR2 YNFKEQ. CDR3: CASSQAALALVGPEQFF. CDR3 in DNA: TGTGCCAGCAGCCAAGCAGCGCTCGCGCTAGTGGGACCTGAGCAGTTCTTC.

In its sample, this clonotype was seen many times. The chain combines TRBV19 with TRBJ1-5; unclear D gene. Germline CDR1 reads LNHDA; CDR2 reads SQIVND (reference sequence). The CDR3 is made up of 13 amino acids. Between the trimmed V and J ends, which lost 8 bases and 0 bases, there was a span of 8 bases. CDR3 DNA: TGTGCCAGTGAGGCCTATAGCAATCAGCCCCAGCATTTT. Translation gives CASEAYSNQPQHF.

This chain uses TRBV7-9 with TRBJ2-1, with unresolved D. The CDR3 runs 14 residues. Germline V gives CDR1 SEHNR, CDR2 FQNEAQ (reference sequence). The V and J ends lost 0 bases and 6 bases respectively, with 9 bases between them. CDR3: CASSLARPGNEQFF. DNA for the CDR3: TGTGCCAGCAGCTTAGCGCGGCCAGGCAATGAGCAGTTCTTC.

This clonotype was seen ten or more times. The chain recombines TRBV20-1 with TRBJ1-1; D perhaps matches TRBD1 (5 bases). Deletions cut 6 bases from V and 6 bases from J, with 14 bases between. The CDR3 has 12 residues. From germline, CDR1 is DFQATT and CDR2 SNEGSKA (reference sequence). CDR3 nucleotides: TGCAGTGCACGGGACCTTGGAGCTGAAGCTTTCTTT. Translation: CSARDLGAEAFF.

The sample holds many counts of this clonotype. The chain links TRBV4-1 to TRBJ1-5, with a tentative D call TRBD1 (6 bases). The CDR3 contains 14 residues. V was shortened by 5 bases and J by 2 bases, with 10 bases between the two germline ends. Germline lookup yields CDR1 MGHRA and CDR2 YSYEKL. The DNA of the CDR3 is TGCGCCAGCAGCGATCGACAGGGCAATCAGCCCCAGCATTTT. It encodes CASSDRQGNQPQHF.

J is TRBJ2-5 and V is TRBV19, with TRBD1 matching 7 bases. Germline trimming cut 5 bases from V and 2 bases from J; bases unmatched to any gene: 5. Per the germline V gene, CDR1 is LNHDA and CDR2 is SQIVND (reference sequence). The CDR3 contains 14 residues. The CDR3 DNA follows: TGTGCCAGTAGTGTAGGGACAGTACAAGAGACCCAGTACTTC. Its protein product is CASSVGTVQETQYF.

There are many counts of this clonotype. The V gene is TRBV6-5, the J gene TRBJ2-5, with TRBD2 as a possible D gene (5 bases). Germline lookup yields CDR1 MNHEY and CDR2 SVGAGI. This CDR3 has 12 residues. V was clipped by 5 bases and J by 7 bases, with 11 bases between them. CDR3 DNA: TGTGCCAGCAGTGCGGACTCGCGGACCCAGTACTTC. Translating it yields CASSADSRTQYF.

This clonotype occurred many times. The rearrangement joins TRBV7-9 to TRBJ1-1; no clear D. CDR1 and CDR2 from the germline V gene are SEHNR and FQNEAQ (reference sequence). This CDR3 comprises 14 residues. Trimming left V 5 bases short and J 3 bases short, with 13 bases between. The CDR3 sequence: CASSPVLGYTEAFF. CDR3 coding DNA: TGTGCCAGCAGCCCCGTGCTAGGGTACACTGAAGCTTTCTTT.

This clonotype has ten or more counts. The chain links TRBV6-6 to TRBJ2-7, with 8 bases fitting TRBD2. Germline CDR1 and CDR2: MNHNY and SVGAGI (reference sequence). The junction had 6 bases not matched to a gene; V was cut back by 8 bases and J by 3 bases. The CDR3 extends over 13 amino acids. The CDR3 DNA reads TGTGCCAGCGGCGGGGGGCCCCTCTACGAGCAGTACTTC. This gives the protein CASGGGPLYEQYF.

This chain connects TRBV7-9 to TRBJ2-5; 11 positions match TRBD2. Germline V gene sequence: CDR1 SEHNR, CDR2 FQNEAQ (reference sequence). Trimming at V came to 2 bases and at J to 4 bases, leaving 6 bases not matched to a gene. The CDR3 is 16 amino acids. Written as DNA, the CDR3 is TGTGCCAGCAGCTTATTTAGCGGGGGGGCTTCAGAGACCCAGTACTTC. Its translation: CASSLFSGGASETQYF.

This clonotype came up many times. CDR3: CASSQGSFSEAFF. CDR3 bases: TGTGCCAGCTCCCAAGGCAGTTTCTCTGAAGCTTTCTTT. This rearrangement joins TRBV18 to TRBJ1-1, with no clear D. CDR3 length: 13 amino acids. In germline, CDR1 is KGHSH, CDR2 LQKENI. The V and J ends lost 6 bases and 6 bases respectively, with 14 bases between them.

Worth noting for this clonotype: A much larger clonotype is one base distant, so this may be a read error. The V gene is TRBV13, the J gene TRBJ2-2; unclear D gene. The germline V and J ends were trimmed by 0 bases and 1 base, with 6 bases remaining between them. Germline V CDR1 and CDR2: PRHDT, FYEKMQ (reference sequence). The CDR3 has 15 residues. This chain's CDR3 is CASSLGHGNTGELFF. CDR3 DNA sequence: TGTGCCAGCAGCTTAGGACACGGGAACACCGGGGAGCTGTTTTTT.

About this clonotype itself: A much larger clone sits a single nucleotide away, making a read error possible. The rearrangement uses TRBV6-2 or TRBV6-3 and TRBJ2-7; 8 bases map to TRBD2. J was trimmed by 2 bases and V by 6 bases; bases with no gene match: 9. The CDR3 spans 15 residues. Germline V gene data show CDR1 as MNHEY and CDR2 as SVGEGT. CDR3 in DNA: TGTGCCAGCAGCTCCACTGGCGGGAGGACCTACGAGCAGTACTTC. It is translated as CASSSTGGRTYEQYF.

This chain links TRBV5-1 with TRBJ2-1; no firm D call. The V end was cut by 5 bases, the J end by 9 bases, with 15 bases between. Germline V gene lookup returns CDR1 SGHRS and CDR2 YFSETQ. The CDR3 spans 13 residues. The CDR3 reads CASSSGPHSEQFF. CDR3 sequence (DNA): TGCGCCAGCAGTAGTGGGCCCCACAGTGAGCAGTTCTTC.

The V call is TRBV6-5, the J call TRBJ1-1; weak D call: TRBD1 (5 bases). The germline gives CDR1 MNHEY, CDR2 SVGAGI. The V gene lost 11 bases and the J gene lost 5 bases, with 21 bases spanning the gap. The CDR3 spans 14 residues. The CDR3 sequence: CAGLVGGVGTEAFF. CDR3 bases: TGTGCCGGATTAGTTGGGGGGGTAGGTACTGAAGCTTTCTTT.

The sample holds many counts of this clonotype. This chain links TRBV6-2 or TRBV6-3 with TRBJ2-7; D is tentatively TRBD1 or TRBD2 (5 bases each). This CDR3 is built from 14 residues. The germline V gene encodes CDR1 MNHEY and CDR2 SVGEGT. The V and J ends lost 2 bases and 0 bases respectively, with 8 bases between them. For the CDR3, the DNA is TGTGCCAGCAGTTACCAGGGACCCTCCTACGAGCAGTACTTC. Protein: CASSYQGPSYEQYF.

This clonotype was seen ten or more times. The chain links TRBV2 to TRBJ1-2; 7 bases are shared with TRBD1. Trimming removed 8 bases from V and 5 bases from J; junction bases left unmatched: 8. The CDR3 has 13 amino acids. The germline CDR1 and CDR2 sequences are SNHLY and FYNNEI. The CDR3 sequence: CASYPGQTYGYTF. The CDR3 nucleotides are TGTGCCAGCTATCCGGGACAGACTTATGGCTACACCTTC.

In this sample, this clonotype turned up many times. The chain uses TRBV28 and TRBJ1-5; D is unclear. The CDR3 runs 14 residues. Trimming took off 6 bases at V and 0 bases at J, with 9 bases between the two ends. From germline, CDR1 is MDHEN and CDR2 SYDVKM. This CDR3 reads CASRAVDSNQPQHF. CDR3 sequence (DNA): TGTGCCAGCAGGGCAGTCGATAGCAATCAGCCCCAGCATTTT.